The 20 T cell receptor beta chains in this list originate from one sample, sequenced in a study of shared clonotypes between healthy human individuals. The protocol was immunoSEQ multiplex PCR, while the TCRdb copy is restricted to in-frame clones and leaves out a portion. The sample carries approximately 510,000 clones, 79% recorded once. The sample comprised PBMCs. The receptors originated from a woman aged 35 to 49 in good health. Some clones in this sample may be carry-over from other donors' samples.

The V and J genes are TRBV2 and TRBJ1-5, with D perhaps matching TRBD1 (5 bases). With 3 bases removed from V and 6 bases from J, the gap between germline ends came to 12 bases. The CDR3 consists of 14 residues. Germline loops: CDR1 SNHLY, CDR2 FYNNEI. This chain's CDR3 is CASSDRAGSQPQHF. The CDR3 coding sequence is TGTGCCAGCAGTGATCGAGCAGGGTCTCAGCCCCAGCATTTT.

This clone was seen a handful of times. The chain has TRBV5-4 and TRBJ2-1; 7 bases agree with TRBD2. The germline V gene has CDR1 SGHNT and CDR2 YYREEE (reference sequence). This CDR3 comprises 16 residues. V shed 0 bases, J shed 1 base, and the junction held 4 bases outside the gene matches. CDR3 nucleotide sequence: TGTGCCAGCAGCTTGGGAAGCGGGATTTCCTACAATGAGCAGTTCTTC. The encoded protein is CASSLGSGISYNEQFF.

This chain connects TRBV30 to TRBJ2-3; 8 nucleotides align to TRBD1. This CDR3 spans 16 amino acids. CDR1 and CDR2 from the germline V gene are GTSNPN and SVGIG (reference sequence). The V gene end was trimmed by 1 base and the J gene end by 2 bases; junction bases not matched to a gene: 8. CDR3 region: CAWSEDREGTTDTQYF. DNA of the CDR3: TGTGCCTGGAGTGAGGACAGGGAAGGTACCACAGATACGCAGTATTTT.

V is TRBV6-6 and J is TRBJ2-7; D may be TRBD1 (5 bases). The CDR3 loop spans 12 amino acids. The germline gives CDR1 MNHNY, CDR2 SVGAGI (reference sequence). The ends were cut back, 7 bases at V and 4 bases at J, with 11 bases in the middle. The CDR3 bases are TGTGCCAGCACCTTTGCAGGGTACGAGCAGTACTTC. It encodes CASTFAGYEQYF.

The rearrangement uses TRBV4-1 and TRBJ1-4; TRBD1 matches at 9 bases. The CDR3 extends over 15 amino acids. From germline, CDR1 is MGHRA and CDR2 YSYEKL. V shed 4 bases and J 5 bases; nucleotides not matched to a gene: 5. CDR3 protein: CASSRRDRENEKLFF. CDR3 coding DNA: TGCGCCAGCAGCCGCCGGGACAGGGAAAATGAAAAACTGTTTTTT.

This clone showed up just a few times. The chain carries TRBV6-5 and TRBJ2-1; D is uncertain. CDR1 is MNHEY, CDR2 SVGAGI, per germline. V lost 2 bases, J lost 5 bases, and 13 bases lay in between. The CDR3 length is 15 residues. The CDR3 reads CASSYTVQNNNEQFF. CDR3 DNA sequence: TGTGCCAGCAGTTACACGGTACAGAACAACAATGAGCAGTTCTTC.

The chain couples TRBV6-5 to TRBJ2-7, with D possibly being TRBD1 (7 bases). The CDR3 is 14 amino acids. CDR1 and CDR2 (germline): MNHEY, SVGAGI. V shed 8 bases and J shed 7 bases, with 21 bases lying between them. CDR3 amino acids: CASGRGRYSGEQYF. The CDR3 nucleotides read TGTGCCAGCGGCAGGGGGAGGTATTCGGGAGAGCAGTACTTC.

The chain uses TRBV27 and TRBJ2-3, with 8 bases identical to TRBD1. CDR1 and CDR2 (germline): MNHEY, SMNVEV (reference sequence). This CDR3 is built from 16 residues. V gave up 5 bases and J gave up 0 bases; unmatched junction bases: 7. This CDR3 reads CASSRRDRTSTDTQYF. In DNA, the CDR3 is TGTGCCAGCAGTCGACGGGACAGGACTAGCACAGATACGCAGTATTTT.

This clone was recorded at least ten times. The chain joins TRBV7-9 to TRBJ2-7, with 8 positions matching TRBD2. CDR1 and CDR2 (germline): SEHNR, FQNEAQ (reference sequence). The V and J ends lost 1 base and 5 bases, in that order; junction bases with no gene match: 10. The CDR3 has 16 residues. CDR3 DNA: TGTGCCAGCAGCTTAGGGACGGGGGGGCCGGTAGACGAGCAGTACTTC. It encodes CASSLGTGGPVDEQYF. The variable domain in full, completed from reference TRBV7-9 and TRBJ2-7, reads DTGVSQNPRHKITKRGQNVTFRCDPISEHNRLYWYRQTLGQGPEFLTYFQNEAQLEKSRLLSDRFSAERPKGSFSTLEIQRTEQGDSAMYLCASSLGTGGPVDEQYFGPGTRLTVT.

The rearrangement uses TRBV9 and TRBJ2-3, with 7 bases that match TRBD2. The V gene end was trimmed by 0 bases and the J gene end by 1 base; junction bases not matched to a gene: 2. The CDR3 runs 15 residues. Looked up from germline, CDR1 is SGDLS and CDR2 is YYNGEE. The CDR3 spells CASSVDLAGTDTQYF. DNA of the CDR3: TGTGCCAGCAGCGTAGACCTAGCGGGCACAGATACGCAGTATTTT.

The table lists this clone with many counts. The chain recombines TRBV10-3 with TRBJ2-7; 12 nucleotides line up with TRBD2. This CDR3 contains 20 residues. J lost 0 bases, V lost 8 bases, and 20 bases had no gene match. From germline, CDR1 is ENHRY and CDR2 SYGVKD. The CDR3 loop reads CAIADPAGLAGPQISYEQYF. The CDR3 DNA is TGTGCCATCGCGGACCCAGCGGGACTAGCGGGCCCTCAAATCTCCTACGAGCAGTACTTC.

This chain links TRBV6-6 with TRBJ2-1; unclear D gene. The V gene's germline CDR1 is MNHNY and CDR2 SVGAGI (reference sequence). The CDR3 consists of 15 residues. Trimming took off 0 bases at V and 0 bases at J, with 6 bases between the two ends. This CDR3 reads CASSYSGGSYNEQFF. CDR3 in DNA: TGTGCCAGCAGTTACTCGGGCGGCTCCTACAATGAGCAGTTCTTC.

Of note for this clone: The same CDR3 also results from other DNA sequences found in this sample. The chain recombines TRBV9 with TRBJ2-5, with 7 bases identical to TRBD1. The V and J ends lost 2 bases and 2 bases, in that order; junction bases with no gene match: 3. The germline CDR1 and CDR2 sequences are SGDLS and YYNGEE. This CDR3 has 14 residues. The CDR3 loop is CASSVDRTQETQYF. CDR3 nucleotide sequence: TGTGCCAGCAGCGTGGACAGGACTCAAGAGACCCAGTACTTC.

This clone was seen more than once but under ten times. The chain recombines TRBV7-8 with TRBJ2-4; the D gene is possibly TRBD2 (6 bases). This CDR3 has 15 amino acids. The V gene lost 1 base and the J gene lost 6 bases, with 13 bases spanning the gap. Germline V gene lookup returns CDR1 SGHVS and CDR2 FQNEAQ. The CDR3 loop reads CASSLGAGSGNIQYF. CDR3 DNA: TGTGCCAGCAGCTTAGGTGCGGGTAGCGGAAACATTCAGTACTTC.

The chain uses TRBV4-2 and TRBJ1-3; possible D gene TRBD1, 6 bases. The germline V gene encodes CDR1 LGHNA and CDR2 YNFKEQ. The ends were cut back, 0 bases at V and 0 bases at J, with 12 bases in the middle. The CDR3 has 17 amino acids. For the CDR3, the DNA is TGTGCCAGCAGCCAAGAAGGGGGATTACCCTCTGGAAACACCATATATTTT. Encoded protein: CASSQEGGLPSGNTIYF.

This clone occurred a few times. The chain uses TRBV6-1 and TRBJ2-7; possibly TRBD1 for D (8 bases). The ends were cut back, 7 bases at V and 2 bases at J, with 15 bases in the middle. CDR1 and CDR2 from the germline V gene are MNHNS and SASEGT. The CDR3 totals 14 residues. CDR3 nucleotides: TGTGCCAGCATTGGACAGGGAGGGACCTACGAGCAGTACTTC. Translation: CASIGQGGTYEQYF.

The V call is TRBV5-4, the J call TRBJ2-1; the match to TRBD2 covers 11 bases. From germline, CDR1 is SGHNT and CDR2 YYREEE (reference sequence). CDR3 size: 19 residues. J was trimmed by 0 bases and V by 0 bases; bases with no gene match: 8. CDR3 sequence: CASSLAGLAGGSSYNEQFF. The CDR3 DNA sequence: TGTGCCAGCAGCTTGGCAGGTCTAGCGGGAGGTAGCTCCTACAATGAGCAGTTCTTC.

The J gene is TRBJ2-3, the V gene TRBV27; 15 bases map to TRBD2. The CDR3 contains 16 residues. Germline V gene sequence: CDR1 MNHEY, CDR2 SMNVEV (reference sequence). V shed 5 bases, J shed 3 bases, and the junction held 3 bases outside the gene matches. The CDR3 DNA reads TGTGCCAGCAGTAGAGGACTAGCGGGGGGGACAGATACGCAGTATTTT. Residues: CASSRGLAGGTDTQYF.

The CDR3 spells CASSSRGGNTIYF. Written as DNA, the CDR3 is TGTGCCAGCAGCTCCAGGGGGGGAAACACCATATATTTT. The chain carries TRBV9 and TRBJ1-3, with 7 positions matching TRBD1. Trimming at V came to 4 bases and at J to 4 bases, leaving 2 bases not matched to a gene. From germline, CDR1 is SGDLS and CDR2 YYNGEE. This CDR3 spans 13 amino acids.

On this clone: Other DNA sequences of this sample code for an identical CDR3. This chain connects TRBV5-1 to TRBJ1-1; D gene unclear. The CDR3 sequence is 14 residues long. Germline CDR1 reads SGHRS; CDR2 reads YFSETQ. V lost 0 bases, J lost 2 bases, and 8 bases lay in between. The CDR3 sequence is CASSLGRLNTEAFF. CDR3 DNA: TGCGCCAGCAGCTTGGGCAGGCTAAACACTGAAGCTTTCTTT.